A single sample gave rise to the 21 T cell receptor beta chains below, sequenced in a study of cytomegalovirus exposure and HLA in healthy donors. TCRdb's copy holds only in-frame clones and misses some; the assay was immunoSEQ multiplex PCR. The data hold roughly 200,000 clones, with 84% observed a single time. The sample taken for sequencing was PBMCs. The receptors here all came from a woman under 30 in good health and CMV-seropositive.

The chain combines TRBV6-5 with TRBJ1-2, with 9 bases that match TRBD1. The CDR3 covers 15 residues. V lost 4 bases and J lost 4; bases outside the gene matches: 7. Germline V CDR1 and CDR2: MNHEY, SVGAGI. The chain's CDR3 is CASSSDRGRIYGYTF. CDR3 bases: TGTGCCAGCAGTTCGGACAGGGGAAGAATCTATGGCTACACCTTC.

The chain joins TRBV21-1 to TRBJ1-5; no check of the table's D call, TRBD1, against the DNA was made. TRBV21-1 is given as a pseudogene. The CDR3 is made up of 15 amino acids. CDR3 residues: CASSTRGGDNQPQHF. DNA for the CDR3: TGTGCCAGCAGCACCCGAGGGGGAGACAATCAGCCCCAGCATTTT.

In DNA form, the CDR3 reads TGTGCCAGCAGTTACTCGACTAGCGCCAATGAGCAGTTCTTC. This codes for CASSYSTSANEQFF. V is TRBV6-5 and J is TRBJ2-1, with 8 bases matching TRBD2. The CDR3 covers 14 residues. Trimming cost V 0 bases and J 6 bases; bases outside gene matches: 1. Germline CDR1 MNHEY, CDR2 SVGAGI.

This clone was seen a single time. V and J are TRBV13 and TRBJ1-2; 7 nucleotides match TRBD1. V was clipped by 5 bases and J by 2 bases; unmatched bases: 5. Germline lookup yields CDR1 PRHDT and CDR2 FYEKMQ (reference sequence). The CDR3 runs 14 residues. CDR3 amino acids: CASSLGGQNYGYTF. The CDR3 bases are TGTGCCAGCAGCCTCGGGGGACAGAACTATGGCTACACCTTC.

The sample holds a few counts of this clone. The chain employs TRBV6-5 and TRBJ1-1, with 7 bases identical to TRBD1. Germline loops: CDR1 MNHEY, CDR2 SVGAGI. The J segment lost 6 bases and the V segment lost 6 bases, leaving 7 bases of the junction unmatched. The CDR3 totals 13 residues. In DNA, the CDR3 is TGTGCCAGCAGGAGTACAGGGGAATCTGAAGCTTTCTTT. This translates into CASRSTGESEAFF.

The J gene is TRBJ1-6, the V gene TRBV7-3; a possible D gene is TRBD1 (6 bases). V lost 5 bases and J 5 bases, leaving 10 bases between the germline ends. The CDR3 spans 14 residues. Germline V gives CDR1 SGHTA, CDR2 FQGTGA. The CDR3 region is CASSPDRHNSPLHF. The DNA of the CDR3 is TGTGCCAGCAGCCCAGACAGGCATAATTCACCCCTCCACTTT.

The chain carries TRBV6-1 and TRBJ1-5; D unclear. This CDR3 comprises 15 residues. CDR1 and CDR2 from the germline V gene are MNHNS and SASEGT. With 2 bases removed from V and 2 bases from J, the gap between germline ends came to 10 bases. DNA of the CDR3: TGTGCCAGCAGTGAATCTACAGAACGCAATCAGCCCCAGCATTTT. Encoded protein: CASSESTERNQPQHF.

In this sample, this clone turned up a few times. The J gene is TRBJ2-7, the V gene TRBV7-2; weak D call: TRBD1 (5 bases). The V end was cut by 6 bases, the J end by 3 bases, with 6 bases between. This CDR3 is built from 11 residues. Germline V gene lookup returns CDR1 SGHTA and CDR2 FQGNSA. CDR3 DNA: TGTGCCAGCAGGGGGCTCTACGAGCAGTACTTC. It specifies CASRGLYEQYF.

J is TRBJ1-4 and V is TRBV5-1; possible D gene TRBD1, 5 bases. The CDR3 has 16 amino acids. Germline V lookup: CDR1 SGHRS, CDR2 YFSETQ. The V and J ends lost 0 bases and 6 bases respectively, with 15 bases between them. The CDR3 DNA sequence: TGCGCCAGCAGCTTGGGGTCTAATACAGGAGATGAAAAACTGTTTTTT. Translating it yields CASSLGSNTGDEKLFF.

Written as DNA, the CDR3 is TGTGCCAGCAGCGCTGGCGGGGGGATGGGCATTCAGTACTTC. Residues: CASSAGGGMGIQYF. This sequence joins TRBV9 and TRBJ2-4; 8 bases line up with TRBD2. With 3 bases clipped from V and 9 bases from J, the junction kept 8 bases outside the gene matches. Germline assignment: CDR1 SGDLS and CDR2 YYNGEE. The CDR3 is 14 amino acids.

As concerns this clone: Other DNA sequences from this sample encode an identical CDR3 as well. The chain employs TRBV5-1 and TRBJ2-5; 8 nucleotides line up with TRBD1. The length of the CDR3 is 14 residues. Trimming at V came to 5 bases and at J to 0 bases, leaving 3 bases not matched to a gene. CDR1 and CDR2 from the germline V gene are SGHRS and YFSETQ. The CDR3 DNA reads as TGCGCCAGCAGTATACAGGGGGACCAAGAGACCCAGTACTTC. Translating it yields CASSIQGDQETQYF.

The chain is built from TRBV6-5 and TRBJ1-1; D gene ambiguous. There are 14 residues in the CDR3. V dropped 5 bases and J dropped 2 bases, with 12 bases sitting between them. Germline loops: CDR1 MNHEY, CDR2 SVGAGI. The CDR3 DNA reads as TGTGCCAGCAGTCCCGACTTCCTCAACACTGAAGCTTTCTTT. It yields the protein CASSPDFLNTEAFF.

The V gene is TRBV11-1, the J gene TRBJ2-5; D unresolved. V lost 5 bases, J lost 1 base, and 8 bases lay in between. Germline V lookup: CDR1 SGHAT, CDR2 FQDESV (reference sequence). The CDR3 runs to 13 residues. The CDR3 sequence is CASSPRFQETQYF. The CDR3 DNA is TGTGCCAGCAGCCCCAGGTTCCAAGAGACCCAGTACTTC.

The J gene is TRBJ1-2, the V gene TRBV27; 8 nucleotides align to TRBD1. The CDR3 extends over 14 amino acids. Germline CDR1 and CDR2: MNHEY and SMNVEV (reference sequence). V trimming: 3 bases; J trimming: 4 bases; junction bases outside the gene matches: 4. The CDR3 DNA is TGTGCCAGCAGTTTGGGCAGGGGGCCCTATGGCTACACCTTC. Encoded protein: CASSLGRGPYGYTF.

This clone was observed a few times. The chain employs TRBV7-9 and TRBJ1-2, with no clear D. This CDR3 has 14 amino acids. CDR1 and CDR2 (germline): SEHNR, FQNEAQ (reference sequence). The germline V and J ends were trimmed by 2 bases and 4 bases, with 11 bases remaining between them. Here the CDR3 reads CASSLITDTYGYTF. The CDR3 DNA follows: TGTGCCAGCAGCTTAATCACAGATACCTATGGCTACACCTTC.

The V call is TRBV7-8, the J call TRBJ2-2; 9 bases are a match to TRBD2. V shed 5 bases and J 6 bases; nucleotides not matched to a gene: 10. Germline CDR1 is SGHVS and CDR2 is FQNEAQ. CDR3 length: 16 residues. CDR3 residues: CASSPGTSKHSGELFF. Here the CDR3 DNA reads TGTGCCAGCAGCCCAGGGACTAGCAAACACTCCGGGGAGCTGTTTTTT. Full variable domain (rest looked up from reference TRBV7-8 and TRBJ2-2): GAGVSQSPRYKVAKRGQDVALRCDPISGHVSLFWYQQALGQGPEFLTYFQNEAQLDKSGLPSDRFFAERPEGSVSTLKIQRTQQEDSAVYLCASSPGTSKHSGELFFGEGSRLTVL.

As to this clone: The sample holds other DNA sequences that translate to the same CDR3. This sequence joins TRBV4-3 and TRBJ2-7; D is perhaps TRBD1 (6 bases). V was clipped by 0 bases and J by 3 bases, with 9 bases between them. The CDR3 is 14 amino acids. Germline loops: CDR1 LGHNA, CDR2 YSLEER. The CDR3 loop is CASSQDRGGYEQYF. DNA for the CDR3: TGCGCCAGCAGCCAAGATAGAGGGGGCTACGAGCAGTACTTC.

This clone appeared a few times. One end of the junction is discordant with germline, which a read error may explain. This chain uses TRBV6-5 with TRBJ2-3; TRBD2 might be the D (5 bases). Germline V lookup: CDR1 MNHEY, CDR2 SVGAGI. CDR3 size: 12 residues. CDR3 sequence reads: CASKGDTNTQYF. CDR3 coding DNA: TGTGCCAGCAAGGGAGACACAAATACGCAGTATTTT.

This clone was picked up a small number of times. CDR3 residues: CASSHGTASYEQYF. CDR3 bases: TGTGCCAGCAGCCACGGGACAGCTTCCTACGAGCAGTACTTC. The rearrangement uses TRBV6-6 and TRBJ2-7; 7 bases align to TRBD1. CDR1 is MNHNY, CDR2 SVGAGI, per germline (reference sequence). The CDR3 is 14 residues long. V lost 6 bases and J lost 1; bases outside the gene matches: 6.

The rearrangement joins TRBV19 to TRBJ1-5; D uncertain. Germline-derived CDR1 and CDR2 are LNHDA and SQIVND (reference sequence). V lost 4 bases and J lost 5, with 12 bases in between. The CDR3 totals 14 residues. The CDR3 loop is CASSRGNGDQPQHF. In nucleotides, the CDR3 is TGTGCCAGTAGTAGAGGGAACGGGGATCAGCCCCAGCATTTT. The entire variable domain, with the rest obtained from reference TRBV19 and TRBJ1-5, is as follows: DGGITQSPKYLFRKEGQNVTLSCEQNLNHDAMYWYRQDPGQGLRLIYYSQIVNDFQKGDIAEGYSVSREKKESFPLTVTSAQKNPTAFYLCASSRGNGDQPQHFGDGTRLSIL.

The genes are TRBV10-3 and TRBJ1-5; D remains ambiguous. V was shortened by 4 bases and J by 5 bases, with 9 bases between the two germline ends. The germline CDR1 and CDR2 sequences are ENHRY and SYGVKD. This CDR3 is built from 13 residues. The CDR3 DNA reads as TGTGCCATCAGTGTCGTATCGGATCAGCCCCAGCATTTT. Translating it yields CAISVVSDQPQHF.